The next 9 T cell receptor beta chains were all read from a single sample in a study of blood T cell repertoires in COVID-19. Libraries were prepared by immunoSEQ multiplex PCR; TCRdb keeps only in-frame clonotypes and omits some of them. Of a few hundred thousand clones detected, 85% to 90% appear once; the ten largest clones hold around 2.9%. Sequencing used peripheral blood. The receptor source for this set is a human donor in a cohort sampled during active COVID-19.

The V gene is TRBV19, the J gene TRBJ1-5; the D is unclear. This CDR3 is 16 amino acids long. CDR1 and CDR2 from the germline V gene are LNHDA and SQIVND (reference sequence). V lost 1 base and J 5 bases, leaving 15 bases between the germline ends. The CDR3 protein is CASSIGAAAAYQPQHF. CDR3 coding DNA: TGTGCCAGTAGTATAGGAGCCGCGGCAGCATATCAGCCCCAGCATTTT.

This clone was counted a few times. At one end the junction does not follow the germline gene, possibly because of a read error. The rearrangement links TRBV7-7 to TRBJ2-5, with 7 bases matching TRBD1. From germline, CDR1 is SSHAT and CDR2 FNYEAQ (reference sequence). This CDR3 spans 14 amino acids. The CDR3 DNA follows: TGTGCTAGCAGCTTTGAACAGGGGTCGGAGACCCAGTACTTC. It yields the protein CASSFEQGSETQYF.

The gene calls are TRBV28 and TRBJ1-4, with 8 bases lining up with TRBD1. Germline CDR1 is MDHEN and CDR2 is SYDVKM. The length of the CDR3 is 17 residues. V gave up 1 base and J gave up 8 bases; unmatched junction bases: 12. CDR3 bases: TGTGCCAGCAGTTTATACTCCAAGGCAGGGGGCGTCGAAAAACTGTTTTTT. The encoded protein is CASSLYSKAGGVEKLFF.

The chain links TRBV4-1 to TRBJ2-1; 13 nucleotides agree with TRBD2. The germline CDR1 and CDR2 sequences are MGHRA and YSYEKL. The CDR3 is 17 residues long. Trimming took 2 bases from V and 10 from J; bases not matched to a gene: 11. CDR3 in DNA: TGCGCCAGCAGCCAACCCGGGACTAGCGGGATTCTAGGGGAGCAGTTCTTC. Translation: CASSQPGTSGILGEQFF.

The V gene is TRBV5-8, the J gene TRBJ2-2; the match to TRBD2 covers 9 bases. The trim removed 4 bases at V and 1 base at J, leaving 2 bases unmatched. This CDR3 is built from 15 residues. From germline, CDR1 is SGHTS and CDR2 YDEGEE. The CDR3, as DNA: TGTGCCAGCAGCCCTAGCGGGGTGAACACCGGGGAGCTGTTTTTT. It specifies CASSPSGVNTGELFF.

The chain recombines TRBV2 with TRBJ2-3, with TRBD2 matching 13 bases. V dropped 6 bases and J dropped 0; count of bases not matched to a gene: 3. Germline V lookup: CDR1 SNHLY, CDR2 FYNNEI. The CDR3 consists of 16 residues. CDR3 DNA: TGTGCCAGCAGCGCGGGACTAGCGGGGAGCACAGATACGCAGTATTTT. It yields the protein CASSAGLAGSTDTQYF. Full variable domain (missing parts from reference TRBV2 and TRBJ2-3): EPEVTQTPSHQVTQMGQEVILRCVPISNHLYFYWYRQILGQKVEFLVSFYNNEISEKSEIFDDQFSVERPDGSNFTLKIRSTKLEDSAMYFCASSAGLAGSTDTQYFGPGTRLTVL.

This rearrangement joins TRBV11-2 to TRBJ2-1; D possibly corresponds to TRBD2 (5 bases). Trimming stripped 4 bases from V and 2 bases from J, with 12 bases between. The germline V gene encodes CDR1 SGHAT and CDR2 FQNNGV. The CDR3 length is 15 residues. The DNA of the CDR3 is TGTGCCAGCAGCTCGGACTCCCTCCCCTACAATGAGCAGTTCTTC. This sequence encodes CASSSDSLPYNEQFF.

The J gene is TRBJ2-7, the V gene TRBV5-6; TRBD1 is a possible D gene (6 bases). This CDR3 has 15 residues. Looked up from germline, CDR1 is SGHDT and CDR2 is YYEEEE. Trimming shortened V by 1 base and J by 5 bases, and 16 bases separated the two germline ends. This CDR3 is CASSLRWTEGNEQYF. The CDR3 DNA is TGTGCCAGCAGCTTGAGGTGGACAGAGGGTAACGAGCAGTACTTC.

The V call is TRBV7-8, the J call TRBJ1-6, with D tentatively TRBD1 (6 bases). The CDR3 is 15 amino acids. Trimming left V 1 base short and J 7 bases short, with 11 bases between. CDR1 is SGHVS and CDR2 is FQNEAQ in the germline V gene. The CDR3 nucleotides read TGTGCCAGCAGCTTAGGGACAGCGCTAAATTCACCCCTCCACTTT. Its translation is CASSLGTALNSPLHF.